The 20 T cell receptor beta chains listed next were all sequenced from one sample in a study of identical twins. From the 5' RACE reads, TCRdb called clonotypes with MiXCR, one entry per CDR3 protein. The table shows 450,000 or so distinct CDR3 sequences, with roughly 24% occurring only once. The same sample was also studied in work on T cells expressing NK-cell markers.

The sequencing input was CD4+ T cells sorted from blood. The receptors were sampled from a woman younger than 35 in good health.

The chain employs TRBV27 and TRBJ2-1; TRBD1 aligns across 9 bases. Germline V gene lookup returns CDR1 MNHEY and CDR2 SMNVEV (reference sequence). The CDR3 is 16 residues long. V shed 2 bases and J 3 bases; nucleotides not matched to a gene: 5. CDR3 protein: CASSLLGQGFYNEQFF. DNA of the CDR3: TGTGCCAGCAGTTTACTGGGACAGGGTTTCTACAATGAGCAGTTCTTC.

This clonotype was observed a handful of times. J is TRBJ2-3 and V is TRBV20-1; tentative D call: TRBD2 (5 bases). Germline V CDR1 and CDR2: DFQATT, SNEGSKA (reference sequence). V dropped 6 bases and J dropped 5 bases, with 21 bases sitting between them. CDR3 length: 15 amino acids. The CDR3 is CSAPPTFTGIDTQYF. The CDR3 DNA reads TGCAGTGCACCACCCACCTTTACGGGGATAGATACGCAGTATTTT.

The CDR3 DNA is TGTGCCAGCAGCTTTCGGGACAGGTTAAACACTGAAGCTTTCTTT. Protein sequence: CASSFRDRLNTEAFF. V usage is TRBV7-2 and J usage is TRBJ1-1, with 8 bases that match TRBD1. Germline CDR1 is SGHTA and CDR2 is FQGNSA. This CDR3 comprises 15 residues. V was pared by 3 bases and J by 2 bases, with 5 bases of the junction left unmatched.

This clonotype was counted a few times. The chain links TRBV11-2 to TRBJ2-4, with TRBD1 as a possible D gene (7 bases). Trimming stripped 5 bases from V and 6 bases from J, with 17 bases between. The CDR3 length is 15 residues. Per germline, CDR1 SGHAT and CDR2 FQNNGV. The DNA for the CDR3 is TGTGCCAGCAGCCCGCCGACAGGGCGGGGAAACATTCAGTACTTC. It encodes CASSPPTGRGNIQYF.

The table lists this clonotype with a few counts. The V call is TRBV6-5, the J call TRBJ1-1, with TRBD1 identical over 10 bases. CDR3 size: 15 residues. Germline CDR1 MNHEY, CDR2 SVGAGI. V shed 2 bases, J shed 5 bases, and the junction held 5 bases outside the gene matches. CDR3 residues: CASSYARTGGTEAFF. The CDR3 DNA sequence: TGTGCCAGCAGTTACGCGAGGACAGGGGGGACTGAAGCTTTCTTT.

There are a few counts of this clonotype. CDR3 bases: TGTGCCATCAGTGCATCCGGGACTAGCGGGATGGGGGAGCTGTTTTTT. Its protein is CAISASGTSGMGELFF. This chain joins TRBV10-3 and TRBJ2-2; TRBD2 agrees at 13 bases. Per germline, CDR1 ENHRY and CDR2 SYGVKD. V was clipped by 4 bases and J by 8 bases; unmatched bases: 7. The CDR3 runs to 16 residues.

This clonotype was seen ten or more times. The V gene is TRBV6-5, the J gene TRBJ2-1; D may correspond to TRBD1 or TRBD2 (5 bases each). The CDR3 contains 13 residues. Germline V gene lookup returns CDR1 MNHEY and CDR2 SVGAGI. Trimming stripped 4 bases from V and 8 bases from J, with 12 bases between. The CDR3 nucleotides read TGTGCCAGCAGTTCAACAGTGGGGGATGAGCAGTTCTTC. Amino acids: CASSSTVGDEQFF.

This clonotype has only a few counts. The CDR3 loop is CSASYSGGTDTQYF. As DNA, the CDR3 is TGCAGTGCTAGCTATAGCGGGGGCACAGATACGCAGTATTTT. This chain uses TRBV20-1 with TRBJ2-3, with TRBD2 matching 8 bases. Germline V gene lookup returns CDR1 DFQATT and CDR2 SNEGSKA (reference sequence). Trimming cost V 3 bases and J 1 base; bases outside gene matches: 3. There are 14 residues in the CDR3.

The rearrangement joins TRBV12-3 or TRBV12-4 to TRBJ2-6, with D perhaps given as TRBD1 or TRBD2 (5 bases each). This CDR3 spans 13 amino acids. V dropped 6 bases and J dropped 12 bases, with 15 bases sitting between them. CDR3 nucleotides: TGTGCCAGCAGGCCGGGACGGGTGGGCGTCCTGACTTTC. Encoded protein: CASRPGRVGVLTF.

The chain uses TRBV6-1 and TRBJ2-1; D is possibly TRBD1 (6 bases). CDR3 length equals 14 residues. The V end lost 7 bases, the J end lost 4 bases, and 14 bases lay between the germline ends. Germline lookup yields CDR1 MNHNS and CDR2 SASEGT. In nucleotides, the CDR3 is TGTGCCAGCAATGCCAGGGGAGAATACAATGAGCAGTTCTTC. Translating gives CASNARGEYNEQFF.

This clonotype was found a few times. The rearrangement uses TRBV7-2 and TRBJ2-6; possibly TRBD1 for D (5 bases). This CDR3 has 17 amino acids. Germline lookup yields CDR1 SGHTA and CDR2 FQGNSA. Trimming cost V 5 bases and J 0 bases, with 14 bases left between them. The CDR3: CASSARVGTSGANVLTF. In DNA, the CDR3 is TGTGCCAGCAGCGCCAGGGTAGGCACCTCTGGGGCCAACGTCCTGACTTTC.

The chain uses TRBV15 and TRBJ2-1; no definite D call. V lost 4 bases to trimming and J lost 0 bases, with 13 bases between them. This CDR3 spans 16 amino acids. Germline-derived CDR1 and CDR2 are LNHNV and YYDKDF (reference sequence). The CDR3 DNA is TGTGCCACCAGCAAAGGGTGGTACAGCTCCTACAATGAGCAGTTCTTC. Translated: CATSKGWYSSYNEQFF.

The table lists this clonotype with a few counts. The CDR3 loop is CASSLVRDTNYEQYF. CDR3 bases: TGTGCCAGCAGCTTAGTCCGGGACACTAACTACGAGCAGTACTTC. The chain links TRBV7-8 to TRBJ2-7, with a weak D call TRBD1 (6 bases). V lost 1 base to trimming and J lost 3 bases, with 13 bases between them. This CDR3 has 15 residues. Germline assignment: CDR1 SGHVS and CDR2 FQNEAQ.

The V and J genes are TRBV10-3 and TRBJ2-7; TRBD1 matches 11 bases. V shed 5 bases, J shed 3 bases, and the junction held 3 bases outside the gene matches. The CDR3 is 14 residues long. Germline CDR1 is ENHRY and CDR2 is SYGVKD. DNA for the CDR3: TGTGCCATCAGTTCCGGGACAGGGGGCTACGAGCAGTACTTC. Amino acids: CAISSGTGGYEQYF.

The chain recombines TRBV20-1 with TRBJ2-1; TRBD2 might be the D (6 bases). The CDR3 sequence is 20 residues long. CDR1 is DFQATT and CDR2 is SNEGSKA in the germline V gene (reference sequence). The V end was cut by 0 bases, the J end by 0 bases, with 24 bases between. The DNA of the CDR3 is TGCAGTGCTAGAGATTACCGCGGGGAGTTTCCCAGGAGCTCCTACAATGAGCAGTTCTTC. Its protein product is CSARDYRGEFPRSSYNEQFF.

Here the CDR3 DNA reads TGTGCCAGCAGCTTAGAAGGTTGGCCGATAGGCTCCTACGAGCAGTACTTC. It translates to CASSLEGWPIGSYEQYF. This chain joins TRBV7-9 and TRBJ2-7; D unresolved. The CDR3 has 17 residues. V was pared by 1 base and J by 0 bases, with 16 bases between. Looked up from germline, CDR1 is SEHNR and CDR2 is FQNEAQ (reference sequence).

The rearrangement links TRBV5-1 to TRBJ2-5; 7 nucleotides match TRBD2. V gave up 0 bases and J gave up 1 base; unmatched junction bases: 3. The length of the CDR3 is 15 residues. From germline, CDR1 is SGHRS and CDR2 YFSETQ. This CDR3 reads CASSLGSGFQETQYF. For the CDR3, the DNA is TGCGCCAGCAGCTTGGGTAGCGGGTTCCAAGAGACCCAGTACTTC.

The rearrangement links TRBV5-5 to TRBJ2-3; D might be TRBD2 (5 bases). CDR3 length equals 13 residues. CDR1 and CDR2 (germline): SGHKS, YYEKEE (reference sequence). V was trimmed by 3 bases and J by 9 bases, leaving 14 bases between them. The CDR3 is CASSSQDFQTQYF. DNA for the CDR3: TGTGCCAGCAGCTCGCAGGACTTTCAAACGCAGTATTTT. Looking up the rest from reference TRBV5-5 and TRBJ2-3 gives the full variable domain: DAGVTQSPTHLIKTRGQQVTLRCSPISGHKSVSWYQQVLGQGPQFIFQYYEKEERGRGNFPDRFSARQFPNYSSELNVNALLLGDSALYLCASSSQDFQTQYFGPGTRLTVL.

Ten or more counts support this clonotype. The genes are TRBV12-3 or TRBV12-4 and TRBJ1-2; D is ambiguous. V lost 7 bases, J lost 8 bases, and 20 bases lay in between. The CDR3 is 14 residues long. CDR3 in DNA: TGTGCCAGCACTTTTTATAAGGGAAGTAGGGGCTACACCTTC. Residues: CASTFYKGSRGYTF.

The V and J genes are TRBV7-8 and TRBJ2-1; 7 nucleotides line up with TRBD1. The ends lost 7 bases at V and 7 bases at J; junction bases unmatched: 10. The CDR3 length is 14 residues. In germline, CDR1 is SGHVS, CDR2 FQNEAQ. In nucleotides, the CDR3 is TGTGCCAGCACCCCCGACAGGGTCCCTAATGAGCAGTTCTTC. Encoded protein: CASTPDRVPNEQFF.